This record concerns one TCR beta chain sequence. The sample comes from a study of response to subunit inactivated influenza vaccine. This CDR3 is 16 amino acids long. V was clipped by 4 bases and J by 9 bases, with 25 bases between them. Per germline, CDR1 MNHEY and CDR2 SVGAGI. Using its own MiXCR run on the RT-PCR reads, TCRdb lists one record per CDR3 protein. This sample has approximately 680,000 distinct CDR3 sequences, with 15% to 18% found just once. V gene TRBV6-5 combines with J gene TRBJ2-7; D remains ambiguous. The material was PBMCs from blood, obtained 11 to 12 days after vaccination. This receptor was taken from a man between 50 and 59 years old who received an inactivated influenza vaccine. DNA for the CDR3: TGTGCCAGCAGTTTCAGTCCAAGTGCCCCTACGAGAGGGCAGTACTTC. It codes for CASSFSPSAPTRGQYF.